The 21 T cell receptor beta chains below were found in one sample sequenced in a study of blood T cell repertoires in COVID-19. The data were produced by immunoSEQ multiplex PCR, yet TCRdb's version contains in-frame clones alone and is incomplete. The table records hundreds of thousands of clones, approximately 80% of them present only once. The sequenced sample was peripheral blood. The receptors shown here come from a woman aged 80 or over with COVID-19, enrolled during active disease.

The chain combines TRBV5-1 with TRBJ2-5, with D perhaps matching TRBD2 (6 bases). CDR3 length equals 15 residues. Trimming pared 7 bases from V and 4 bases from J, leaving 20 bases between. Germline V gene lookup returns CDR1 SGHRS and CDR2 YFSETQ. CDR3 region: CASRGDLTRAETQYF. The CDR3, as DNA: TGCGCCAGCCGCGGAGATCTGACTAGGGCAGAGACCCAGTACTTC. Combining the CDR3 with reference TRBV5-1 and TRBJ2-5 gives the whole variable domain KAGVTQTPRYLIKTRGQQVTLSCSPISGHRSVSWYQQTPGQGLQFLFEYFSETQRNKGNFPGRFSGRQFSNSRSEMNVSTLELGDSALYLCASRGDLTRAETQYFGPGTRLLVL.

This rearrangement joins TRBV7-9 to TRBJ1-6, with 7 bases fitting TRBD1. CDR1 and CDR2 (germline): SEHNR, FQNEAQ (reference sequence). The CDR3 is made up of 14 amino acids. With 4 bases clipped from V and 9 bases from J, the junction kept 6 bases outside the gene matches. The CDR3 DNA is TGTGCCAGCAGCTCAGACAGGGAACGTTCACCCCTCCACTTT. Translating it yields CASSSDRERSPLHF.

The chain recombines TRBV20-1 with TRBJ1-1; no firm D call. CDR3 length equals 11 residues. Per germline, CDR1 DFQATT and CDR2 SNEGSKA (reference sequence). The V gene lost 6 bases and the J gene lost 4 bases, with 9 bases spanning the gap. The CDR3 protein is CSAAGGTEAFF. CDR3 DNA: TGCAGTGCCGCGGGAGGCACTGAAGCTTTCTTT.

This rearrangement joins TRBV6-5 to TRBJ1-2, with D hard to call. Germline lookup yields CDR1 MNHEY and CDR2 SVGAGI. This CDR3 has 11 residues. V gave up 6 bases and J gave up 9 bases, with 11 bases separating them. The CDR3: CASRRQESYTF. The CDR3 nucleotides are TGTGCCAGCAGGCGACAAGAGAGCTACACCTTC.

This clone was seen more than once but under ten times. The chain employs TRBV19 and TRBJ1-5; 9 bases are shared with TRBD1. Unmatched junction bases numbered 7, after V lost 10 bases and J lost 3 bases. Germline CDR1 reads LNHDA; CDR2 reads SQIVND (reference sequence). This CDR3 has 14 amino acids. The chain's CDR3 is CATLNRGPNQPQHF. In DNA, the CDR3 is TGTGCCACCTTAAACAGGGGGCCCAATCAGCCCCAGCATTTT.

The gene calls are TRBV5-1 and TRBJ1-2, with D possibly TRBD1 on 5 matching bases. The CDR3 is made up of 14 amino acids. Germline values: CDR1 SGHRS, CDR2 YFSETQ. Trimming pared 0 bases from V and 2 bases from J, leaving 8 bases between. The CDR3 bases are TGCGCCAGCAGCTTGGTTCCAGGGAACTATGGCTACACCTTC. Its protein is CASSLVPGNYGYTF.

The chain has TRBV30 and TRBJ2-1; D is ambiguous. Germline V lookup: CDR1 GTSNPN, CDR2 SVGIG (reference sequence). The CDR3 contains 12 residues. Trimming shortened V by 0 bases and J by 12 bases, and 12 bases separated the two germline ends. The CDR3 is CAWSVDLGWQFF. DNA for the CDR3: TGTGCCTGGAGTGTTGATCTGGGCTGGCAGTTCTTC.

For the CDR3, the DNA is TGTGCCAGCAGCCTCGGGACTAGCGGGGGGGAAGGCACCCAGTACTTC. Protein product: CASSLGTSGGEGTQYF. This rearrangement joins TRBV7-2 to TRBJ2-5; 16 positions agree with TRBD2. Germline CDR1 and CDR2: SGHTA and FQGNSA. The CDR3 is made up of 16 amino acids. The trim removed 5 bases at V and 8 bases at J, leaving 8 bases unmatched.

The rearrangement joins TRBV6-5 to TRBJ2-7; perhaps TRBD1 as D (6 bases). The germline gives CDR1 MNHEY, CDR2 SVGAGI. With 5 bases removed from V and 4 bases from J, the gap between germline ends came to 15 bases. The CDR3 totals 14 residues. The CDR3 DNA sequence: TGTGCCAGCAGTCACCGGACAGCCAGTTACGAGCAGTACTTC. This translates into CASSHRTASYEQYF.

CDR3 DNA: TGTGCCAGCAGCTTTCGAGGGACCGGGGAGCTGTTTTTT. Its protein product is CASSFRGTGELFF. The chain has TRBV5-5 and TRBJ2-2; possibly TRBD2 for D (5 bases). The CDR3 is 13 amino acids. V lost 2 bases and J 5 bases, leaving 7 bases between the germline ends. Germline values: CDR1 SGHKS, CDR2 YYEKEE (reference sequence). The complete variable domain, with remaining parts taken from reference TRBV5-5 and TRBJ2-2, reads DAGVTQSPTHLIKTRGQQVTLRCSPISGHKSVSWYQQVLGQGPQFIFQYYEKEERGRGNFPDRFSARQFPNYSSELNVNALLLGDSALYLCASSFRGTGELFFGEGSRLTVL.

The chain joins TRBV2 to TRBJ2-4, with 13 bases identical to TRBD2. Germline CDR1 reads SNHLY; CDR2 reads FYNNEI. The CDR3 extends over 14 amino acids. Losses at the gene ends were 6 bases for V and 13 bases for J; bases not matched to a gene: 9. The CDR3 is CASSRGLAGDYQYF. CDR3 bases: TGTGCCAGCAGCCGCGGACTAGCGGGGGATTACCAGTACTTC.

CDR3 sequence (DNA): TGTGCCAGCAGCGCACGCGGGGGCGTCACCGGGGAGCTGTTTTTT. It encodes CASSARGGVTGELFF. The gene calls are TRBV7-2 and TRBJ2-2, with D tentatively TRBD2 (7 bases). V shed 5 bases and J shed 4 bases, with 14 bases lying between them. The CDR3 sequence is 15 residues long. From germline, CDR1 is SGHTA and CDR2 FQGNSA.

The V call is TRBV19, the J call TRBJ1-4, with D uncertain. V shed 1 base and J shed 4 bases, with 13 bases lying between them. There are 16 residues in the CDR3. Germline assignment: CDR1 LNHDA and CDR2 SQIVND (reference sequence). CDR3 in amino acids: CASSIGEERGNEKLFF. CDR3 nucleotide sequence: TGTGCCAGTAGTATAGGGGAGGAACGCGGTAATGAAAAACTGTTTTTT.

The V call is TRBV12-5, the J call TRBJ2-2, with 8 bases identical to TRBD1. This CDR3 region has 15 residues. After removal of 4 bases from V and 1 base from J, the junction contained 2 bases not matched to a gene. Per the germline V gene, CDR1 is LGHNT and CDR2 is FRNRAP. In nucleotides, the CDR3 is TGTGCTAGTGGTTCCGGGACAGGGAACACCGGGGAGCTGTTTTTT. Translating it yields CASGSGTGNTGELFF.

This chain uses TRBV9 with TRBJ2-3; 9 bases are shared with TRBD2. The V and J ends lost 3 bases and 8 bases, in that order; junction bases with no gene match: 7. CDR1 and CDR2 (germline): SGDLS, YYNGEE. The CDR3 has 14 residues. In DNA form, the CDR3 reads TGTGCCAGCAGCGCATCTTTAGCGGGAGTTACGCAGTATTTT. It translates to CASSASLAGVTQYF.

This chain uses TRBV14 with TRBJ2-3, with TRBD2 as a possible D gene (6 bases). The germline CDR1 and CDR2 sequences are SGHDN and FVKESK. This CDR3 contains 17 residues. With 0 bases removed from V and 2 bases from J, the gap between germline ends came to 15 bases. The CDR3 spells CASSQDLGGGSTDTQYF. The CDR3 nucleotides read TGTGCCAGCAGCCAAGATCTTGGGGGAGGCTCCACAGATACGCAGTATTTT. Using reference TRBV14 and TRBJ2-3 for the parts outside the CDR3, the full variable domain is EAGVTQFPSHSVIEKGQTVTLRCDPISGHDNLYWYRRVMGKEIKFLLHFVKESKQDESGMPNNRFLAERTGGTYSTLKVQPAELEDSGVYFCASSQDLGGGSTDTQYFGPGTRLTVL.

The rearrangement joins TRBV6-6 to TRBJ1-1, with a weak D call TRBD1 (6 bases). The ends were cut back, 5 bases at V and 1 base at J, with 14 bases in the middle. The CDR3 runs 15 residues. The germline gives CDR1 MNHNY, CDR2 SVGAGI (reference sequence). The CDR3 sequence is CASSHYREGNTEAFF. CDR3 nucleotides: TGTGCCAGCAGTCACTACAGGGAAGGGAACACTGAAGCTTTCTTT.

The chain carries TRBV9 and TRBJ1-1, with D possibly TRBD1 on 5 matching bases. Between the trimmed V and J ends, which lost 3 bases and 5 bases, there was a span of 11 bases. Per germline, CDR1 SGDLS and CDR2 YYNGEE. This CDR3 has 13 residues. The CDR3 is CASSALGGTEAFF. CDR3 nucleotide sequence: TGTGCCAGCAGCGCCCTCGGGGGTACTGAAGCTTTCTTT.

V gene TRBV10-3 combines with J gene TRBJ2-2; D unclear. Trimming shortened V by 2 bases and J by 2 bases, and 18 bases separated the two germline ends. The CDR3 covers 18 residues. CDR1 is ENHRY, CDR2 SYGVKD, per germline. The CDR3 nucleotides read TGTGCCATCAGTGAGCCCCCGATGGGCATTCCTAACACCGGGGAGCTGTTTTTT. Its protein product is CAISEPPMGIPNTGELFF.

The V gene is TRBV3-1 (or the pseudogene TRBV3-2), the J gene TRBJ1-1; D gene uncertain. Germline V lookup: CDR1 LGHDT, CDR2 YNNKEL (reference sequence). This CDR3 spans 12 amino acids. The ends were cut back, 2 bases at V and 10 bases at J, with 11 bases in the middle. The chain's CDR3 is CASSQSPSLAFF. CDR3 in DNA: TGTGCCAGCAGCCAATCCCCTAGCCTAGCTTTCTTT.

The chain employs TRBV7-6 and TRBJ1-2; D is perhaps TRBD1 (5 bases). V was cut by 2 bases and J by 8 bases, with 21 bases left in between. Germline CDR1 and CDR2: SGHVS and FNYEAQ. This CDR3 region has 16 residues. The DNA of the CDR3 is TGTGCCAGCAGCTTACGGTACATCGGGGGACGAGAAGGCTACACCTTC. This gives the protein CASSLRYIGGREGYTF. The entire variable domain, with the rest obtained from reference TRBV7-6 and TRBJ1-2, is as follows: GAGVSQSPRYKVTKRGQDVALRCDPISGHVSLYWYRQALGQGPEFLTYFNYEAQQDKSGLPNDRFSAERPEGSISTLTIQRTEQRDSAMYRCASSLRYIGGREGYTFGSGTRLTVV.